This T cell receptor beta chain stems from a study of T cells in Graves' hyperthyroidism and ophthalmopathy. Per germline, CDR1 MNHEY and CDR2 SVGEGT. The V end lost 2 bases, the J end lost 4 bases, and 24 bases lay between the germline ends. The CDR3 runs to 20 residues. This clonotype has only a few counts. Its target is unknown. Researchers amplified the TCR beta CDR3 regions from RNA transcripts. First-round RT-PCR of the TCR CDR3 relied on the HTBI primer set. One entry per CDR3 protein results from TCRdb running MiXCR on the multiplex PCR reads. Of about half a million distinct CDR3 sequences in the sample, 15% to 20% are singletons; the top ten hold about 29%. Exclusion followed for patients with uncontrolled infection, other autoimmune disease, pregnancy or lactation. General observations from the study: Patients with ophthalmopathy were separated from those with stable hyperthyroidism by a 13 V-J model. Clonotypes that were expanded in thyroid above 0.001 mostly appeared in blood too.

The chain has TRBV6-2 or TRBV6-3 and TRBJ2-6, with D possibly being TRBD1 or TRBD2 (5 bases each). The origin of this receptor is a woman aged 30 to 39 with Graves' ophthalmopathy. The sample taken for sequencing was blood. The CDR3 here is CASSYPGRRDIIYGANVLTF. CDR3 bases: TGTGCCAGCAGTTACCCGGGACGGAGAGATATAATATACGGGGCCAACGTCCTGACTTTC.